Below are 4 T cell receptor beta chains sequenced from a single sample in a study of CD8 T cells in Susac syndrome. Random hexamers primed reverse transcription of 0.5 to 1 ug RNA. From the immunoSEQ multiplex PCR reads, TCRdb called clonotypes with MiXCR, one entry per CDR3 protein. The repertoire holds about 140,000 distinct CDR3 sequences, with 90% to 95% as singletons. The sample was CD4+ T cells from PBMCs. Receptors originate from a human donor with multiple sclerosis.

This clonotype was seen just once. J is TRBJ2-5 and V is TRBV20-1, with 10 bases that match TRBD2. Germline loops: CDR1 DFQATT, CDR2 SNEGSKA (reference sequence). The V segment lost 5 bases and the J segment 9 bases; nucleotides outside the gene matches: 12. This CDR3 spans 14 amino acids. CDR3 residues: CSARRLAGRRPQYF. The DNA for the CDR3 is TGCAGTGCTCGCCGACTAGCGGGCCGGCGTCCCCAGTACTTC.

The chain links TRBV24-1 to TRBJ2-7; weak D call: TRBD1 (7 bases). The germline V gene has CDR1 KGHDR and CDR2 SFDVKD. Deletions cut 10 bases from V and 4 bases from J, with 13 bases between. The CDR3 extends over 12 amino acids. CDR3 coding DNA: TGTGCCACACGCGGGGACAGTTACGAGCAGTACTTC. Its translation is CATRGDSYEQYF.

The chain couples TRBV5-1 to TRBJ2-3; D tentatively fits TRBD1 or TRBD2 (6 bases each). Germline loops: CDR1 SGHRS, CDR2 YFSETQ. The CDR3 runs to 15 residues. Trimming removed 3 bases from V and 0 bases from J, with 11 bases in between. CDR3 loop: CASSWGASSTDTQYF. As DNA, the CDR3 is TGCGCCAGCAGCTGGGGGGCGTCTAGCACAGATACGCAGTATTTT.

The CDR3 region is CASSLQTYEQYF. The CDR3 coding sequence is TGTGCCAGCAGTTTGCAGACCTACGAGCAGTACTTC. The chain links TRBV12-3 or TRBV12-4 to TRBJ2-7; D not resolved. CDR3 length: 12 amino acids. Trimming left V 3 bases short and J 2 bases short, with 5 bases between.